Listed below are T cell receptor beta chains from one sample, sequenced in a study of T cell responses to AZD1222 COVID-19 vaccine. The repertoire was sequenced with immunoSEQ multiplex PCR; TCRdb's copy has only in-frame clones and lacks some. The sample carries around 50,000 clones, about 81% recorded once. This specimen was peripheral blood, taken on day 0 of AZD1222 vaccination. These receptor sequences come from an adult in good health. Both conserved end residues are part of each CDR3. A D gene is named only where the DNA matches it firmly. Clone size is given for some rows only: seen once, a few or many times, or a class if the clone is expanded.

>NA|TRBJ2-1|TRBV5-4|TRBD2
CASSPPLAVGEQFF
TGTGCCAGCAGCCCCCCACTAGCGGTGGGTGAGCAGTTCTTC
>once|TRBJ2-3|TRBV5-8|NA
CASSSGIRTDTQYF
TGTGCCAGCAGCTCGGGAATACGCACAGATACGCAGTATTTT
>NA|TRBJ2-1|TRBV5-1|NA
CASSLPEDQSSYNEQFF
TGCGCCAGCAGCTTGCCGGAGGACCAGAGCTCCTACAATGAGCAGTTCTTC
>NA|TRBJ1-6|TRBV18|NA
CASSPQSGAYNSPLHF
TGTGCCAGCTCACCACAATCCGGGGCGTATAATTCACCCCTCCACTTT
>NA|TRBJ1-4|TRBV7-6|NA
CASSLAGGRSEKLFF
TGTGCCAGCAGCTTAGCAGGGGGTAGGAGTGAAAAACTGTTTTTT
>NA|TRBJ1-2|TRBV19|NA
CASSRGGAPNYGYTF
TGTGCCAGTAGCCGGGGGGGGGCCCCTAACTATGGCTACACCTTC
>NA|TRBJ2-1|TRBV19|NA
CASSPSRNEQFF
TGTGCCAGTAGTCCTAGCAGGAATGAGCAGTTCTTC
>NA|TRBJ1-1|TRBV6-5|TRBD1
CASSLRDRYTEAFF
TGTGCCAGCAGTCTCCGGGACAGGTACACTGAAGCTTTCTTT
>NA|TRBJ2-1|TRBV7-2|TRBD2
CASSPGGLAGYNEQFF
TGTGCCAGCAGCCCGGGGGGGCTAGCGGGTTACAATGAGCAGTTCTTC
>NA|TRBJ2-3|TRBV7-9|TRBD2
CASSPPSGKTTDTQYF
TGTGCCAGCAGCCCACCGAGCGGGAAAACCACAGATACGCAGTATTTT
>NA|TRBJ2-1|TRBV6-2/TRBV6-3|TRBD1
CASSRGGTGALNEQFF
TGTGCCAGCAGCCGAGGGGGGACAGGGGCGCTGAATGAGCAGTTCTTC
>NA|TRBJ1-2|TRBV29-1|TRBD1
CSVRTGDGYTF
TGCAGCGTGCGGACAGGGGATGGCTACACCTTC
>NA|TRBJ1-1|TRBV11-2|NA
CASSLVRGTEAFF
TGTGCCAGCAGCTTAGTCCGGGGGACTGAAGCTTTCTTT
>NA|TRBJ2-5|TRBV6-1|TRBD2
CASSLPGLAETQYF
TGTGCCAGCAGTTTACCGGGACTAGCAGAGACCCAGTACTTC
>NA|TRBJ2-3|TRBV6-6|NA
CASSSKDTQYF
TGTGCCAGCAGTTCCAAAGATACGCAGTATTTT
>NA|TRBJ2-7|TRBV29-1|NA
CSVEAGQYEQYF
TGCAGCGTTGAGGCAGGGCAATACGAGCAGTACTTC
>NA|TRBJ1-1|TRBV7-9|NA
CACSVGGTEAFF
TGTGCCTGCAGTGTGGGGGGGACTGAAGCTTTCTTT
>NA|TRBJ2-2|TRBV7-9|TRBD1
CASSLSLGQATGTGELFF
TGTGCCAGCAGCTTAAGCCTGGGACAGGCAACTGGGACCGGGGAGCTGTTTTTT
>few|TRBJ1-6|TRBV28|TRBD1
CASRPDRGRSPLHF
TGTGCCAGCAGACCGGACAGGGGGCGCTCACCCCTCCACTTT
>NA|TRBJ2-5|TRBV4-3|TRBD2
CASSQALSSGGVETQYF
TGCGCCAGCAGCCAAGCCCTCTCTAGCGGGGGCGTAGAGACCCAGTACTTC
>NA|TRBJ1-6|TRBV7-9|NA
CASSLGGAHSPLHF
TGTGCCAGCAGCTTGGGGGGGGCTCATTCACCCCTCCACTTT
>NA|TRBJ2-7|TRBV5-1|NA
CASSLVQEPYEQYF
TGCGCCAGCAGCTTGGTACAGGAACCCTACGAGCAGTACTTC
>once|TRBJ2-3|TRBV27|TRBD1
CASSLLRRQGADTQYF
TGTGCCAGCAGTTTACTCCGGCGACAGGGCGCCGATACGCAGTATTTT
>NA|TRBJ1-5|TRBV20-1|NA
CSASPGTIFGPNQPQHF
TGCAGTGCCAGTCCCGGGACCATTTTTGGACCTAATCAGCCCCAGCATTTT